The 27 T cell receptor beta chains given below trace back to one sample, sequenced in a study of spatial heterogeneity in lung cancer (dated by TCRdb to 2018 to 2020). In light of the paper, this sample's time point label describes: sample taken at primary tumor resection. Receptors were amplified or captured by 5' RACE. Sequencing was performed on a NextSeq 500. TCRdb redid the processing of the public reads, applying fastp at Q25 and MiXCR, and retained in-frame beta chains. A single entry per CDR3 protein holds the most common genes and DNA from its merged rows. A total of about 1,800 distinct CDR3 sequences appear in this sample, roughly a sixth of them only once. In total, the top ten clones hold about 26% of the sample. The sequencing here drew on normal lung tissue next to the tumor, taken at surgery. These receptors were taken from a male donor with early-stage non-small cell lung cancer.

V and J are TRBV29-1 and TRBJ2-3; no firm D call. V was trimmed by 4 bases and J by 2 bases, leaving 4 bases between them. Germline assignment: CDR1 SQVTM and CDR2 ANQGSEA. The CDR3 contains 11 residues. The chain's CDR3 is CSVVPTDTQYF. Here the CDR3 DNA reads TGCAGCGTTGTTCCCACAGATACGCAGTATTTT.

The sample holds many counts of this clonotype. The genes are TRBV2 and TRBJ1-4; weak D call: TRBD1 (5 bases). This CDR3 has 14 amino acids. Germline V gene data show CDR1 as SNHLY and CDR2 as FYNNEI. Trimming cost V 1 base and J 9 bases, with 12 bases left between them. The CDR3 spells CASSEGGAGKKLFF. DNA of the CDR3: TGTGCCAGCAGTGAAGGAGGGGCGGGAAAAAAACTGTTTTTT.

Judged by abundance, this clonotype is medium-sized. The chain couples TRBV5-4 to TRBJ2-7; TRBD2 matches at 7 bases. This CDR3 is built from 15 residues. From germline, CDR1 is SGHNT and CDR2 YYREEE (reference sequence). The ends lost 0 bases at V and 2 bases at J; junction bases unmatched: 5. CDR3 amino acids: CASSLAGGGAYEQYF. The CDR3 DNA reads TGTGCCAGCAGCTTGGCCGGCGGGGGTGCCTACGAGCAGTACTTC.

By sample share, this clonotype is medium-sized. This chain connects TRBV10-3 to TRBJ2-7; D unclear. The CDR3 has 11 amino acids. Per the germline V gene, CDR1 is ENHRY and CDR2 is SYGVKD. With 5 bases removed from V and 4 bases from J, the gap between germline ends came to 6 bases. CDR3 amino acids: CAISPAYEQYF. The CDR3 nucleotides are TGTGCCATCAGTCCCGCTTACGAGCAGTACTTC.

The J gene is TRBJ2-1, the V gene TRBV6-2 or TRBV6-3; D not resolved. Trimming left V 6 bases short and J 3 bases short, with 3 bases between. CDR1 MNHEY and CDR2 SVGEGT come from the germline V gene. The CDR3 runs to 11 residues. CDR3 DNA sequence: TGTGCCAGCAGGAACTACAATGAGCAGTTCTTC. Protein product: CASRNYNEQFF.

Judged by abundance, this clonotype is medium-sized (0.01 to 0.1%). The chain combines TRBV5-1 with TRBJ2-3; D is perhaps TRBD2 (6 bases). Trimming pared 0 bases from V and 8 bases from J, leaving 19 bases between. Germline loops: CDR1 SGHRS, CDR2 YFSETQ. The CDR3 is 16 amino acids. The CDR3 loop is CASSLEAGRLSSTQYF. DNA for the CDR3: TGCGCCAGCAGCTTGGAGGCGGGACGCCTGTCAAGTACGCAGTATTTT.

Sample share makes this clonotype medium-sized. This chain uses TRBV5-4 with TRBJ2-1; 8 nucleotides match TRBD1. The length of the CDR3 is 15 residues. Germline V gene sequence: CDR1 SGHNT, CDR2 YYREEE (reference sequence). J lost 8 bases, V lost 3 bases, and 10 bases had no gene match. The CDR3 DNA reads TGTGCCAGCAGCTCGGACGGGAGACAGGGGCATGAGCAGTTCTTC. Encoded protein: CASSSDGRQGHEQFF.

By sample share, this clonotype is medium-sized. This chain links TRBV11-2 with TRBJ2-1; D may correspond to TRBD1 or TRBD2 (5 bases each). V shed 2 bases and J shed 8 bases, with 10 bases lying between them. The CDR3 extends over 13 amino acids. Germline V lookup: CDR1 SGHAT, CDR2 FQNNGV. CDR3 residues: CASSLPGAYEQFF. The CDR3 DNA reads TGTGCCAGCAGCTTACCCGGGGCCTATGAGCAGTTCTTC.

The genes are TRBV7-6 and TRBJ2-7; 11 bases match TRBD2. The ends lost 7 bases at V and 6 bases at J; junction bases unmatched: 8. The CDR3 consists of 14 residues. Germline CDR1 and CDR2: SGHVS and FNYEAQ. CDR3 nucleotide sequence: TGTGCCAGCACCGGGACTAGCGGTAATAGCGAGCAGTACTTC. This gives the protein CASTGTSGNSEQYF.

This clonotype was seen at least ten times. The chain links TRBV7-9 to TRBJ1-1; D perhaps matches TRBD1 (6 bases). Deletions cut 6 bases from V and 12 bases from J, with 14 bases between. In germline, CDR1 is SEHNR, CDR2 FQNEAQ (reference sequence). CDR3 length: 11 amino acids. The CDR3 nucleotides read TGTGCCAGCAGTCGAGAGACAGGAACTTTCTTT. Encoded protein: CASSRETGTFF.

This clonotype is medium-sized in the sample. The rearrangement links TRBV5-6 to TRBJ1-1; 8 bases match TRBD1. This CDR3 has 14 amino acids. Germline CDR1 is SGHDT and CDR2 is YYEEEE. V shed 3 bases and J 5 bases; nucleotides not matched to a gene: 6. The CDR3 DNA reads TGTGCCAGCAGCTACGGCGACAGGGGTACTGAAGCTTTCTTT. Amino acid sequence: CASSYGDRGTEAFF.

This clonotype was counted only a few times. The V gene is TRBV7-3, the J gene TRBJ2-3; D gene unclear. CDR1 and CDR2 (germline): SGHTA, FQGTGA. This CDR3 spans 15 amino acids. With 5 bases removed from V and 0 bases from J, the gap between germline ends came to 12 bases. In DNA, the CDR3 is TGTGCCAGCAGCAAAGGATTTACTAGCACAGATACGCAGTATTTT. Protein: CASSKGFTSTDTQYF.

This clonotype is termed medium-sized. This sequence joins TRBV18 and TRBJ2-7; D is ambiguous. The germline gives CDR1 KGHSH, CDR2 LQKENI. V was trimmed by 3 bases and J by 0 bases, leaving 6 bases between them. The CDR3 loop spans 13 amino acids. The CDR3 DNA sequence: TGTGCCAGCTCACCTACCTCCTCCTACGAGCAGTACTTC. It translates to CASSPTSSYEQYF.

The chain combines TRBV19 with TRBJ2-2; 10 bases line up with TRBD2. CDR1 LNHDA and CDR2 SQIVND come from the germline V gene (reference sequence). J was trimmed by 10 bases and V by 7 bases; bases with no gene match: 9. This CDR3 is built from 14 residues. This CDR3 reads CASNPTSGSTELFF. CDR3 DNA: TGTGCCAGTAACCCGACTAGCGGGTCTACGGAGCTGTTTTTT. Full variable domain (rest looked up from reference TRBV19 and TRBJ2-2): DGGITQSPKYLFRKEGQNVTLSCEQNLNHDAMYWYRQDPGQGLRLIYYSQIVNDFQKGDIAEGYSVSREKKESFPLTVTSAQKNPTAFYLCASNPTSGSTELFFGEGSRLTVL.

This clonotype is labeled as medium-sized. The chain is built from TRBV27 and TRBJ2-3; D remains ambiguous. With 5 bases removed from V and 4 bases from J, the gap between germline ends came to 16 bases. CDR1 MNHEY and CDR2 SMNVEV come from the germline V gene (reference sequence). The CDR3 totals 15 residues. CDR3 in DNA: TGTGCCAGCAGTCAAGGACGGAAGCATTCAGATACGCAGTATTTT. Translating it yields CASSQGRKHSDTQYF.

The chain employs TRBV6-5 and TRBJ1-1; TRBD1 matches at 8 bases. The V segment lost 4 bases and the J segment 5 bases; nucleotides outside the gene matches: 15. There are 17 residues in the CDR3. Germline CDR1 is MNHEY and CDR2 is SVGAGI. CDR3: CASSWEPPGQVLTEAFF. The CDR3 DNA is TGTGCCAGCAGTTGGGAACCTCCGGGACAGGTATTGACTGAAGCTTTCTTT.

This clonotype was observed a few times. This chain joins TRBV19 and TRBJ2-7; D possibly uses TRBD1 or TRBD2 (5 bases each). This CDR3 region has 15 residues. V lost 6 bases and J 4 bases, leaving 19 bases between the germline ends. Germline V gene data show CDR1 as LNHDA and CDR2 as SQIVND (reference sequence). DNA of the CDR3: TGTGCCAGTAGCCCCTCCGGGACGGGGATATACGAGCAGTACTTC. Its protein is CASSPSGTGIYEQYF.

This clonotype is labeled medium-sized (0.01 to 0.1%). For the CDR3, the DNA is TGCGCCAGCAGTGAGTCCTCAGACAATGAGCAGTTCTTC. Residues: CASSESSDNEQFF. The genes are TRBV10-1 and TRBJ2-1; D uncertain. The CDR3 totals 13 residues. Germline loops: CDR1 WNHNN, CDR2 SYGVQD (reference sequence). The germline V and J ends were trimmed by 0 bases and 5 bases, with 5 bases remaining between them.

Judged by abundance, this clonotype is medium-sized. The chain recombines TRBV5-1 with TRBJ2-5, with D maybe TRBD2 (6 bases). Per germline, CDR1 SGHRS and CDR2 YFSETQ. The V end was cut by 4 bases, the J end by 5 bases, with 18 bases between. The CDR3 sequence is 15 residues long. The CDR3 DNA follows: TGCGCCAGCAGCCGACGACCGACTAGTAGGGAGACCCAGTACTTC. As protein: CASSRRPTSRETQYF.

This clonotype is deemed medium-sized. This chain links TRBV2 with TRBJ2-5; 14 bases are a match to TRBD2. This CDR3 region has 17 residues. Trimming removed 0 bases from V and 4 bases from J; junction bases left unmatched: 4. The germline V gene has CDR1 SNHLY and CDR2 FYNNEI. The DNA of the CDR3 is TGTGCCAGCAGTGAAGCACTAGGACTAGCGGGAGGAGAGACCCAGTACTTC. Protein: CASSEALGLAGGETQYF. The whole variable domain, filled in from reference TRBV2 and TRBJ2-5, reads EPEVTQTPSHQVTQMGQEVILRCVPISNHLYFYWYRQILGQKVEFLVSFYNNEISEKSEIFDDQFSVERPDGSNFTLKIRSTKLEDSAMYFCASSEALGLAGGETQYFGPGTRLLVL.

This clonotype was detected a few times. The gene calls are TRBV20-1 and TRBJ2-7; 10 bases fit TRBD2. CDR1 and CDR2 (germline): DFQATT, SNEGSKA (reference sequence). The CDR3 is made up of 16 amino acids. Unmatched junction bases numbered 7, after V lost 0 bases and J lost 2 bases. CDR3 nucleotide sequence: TGCAGTGCTAGAGATCTGGCTAGCGGGAGAGCCTACGAGCAGTACTTC. This translates into CSARDLASGRAYEQYF.

The V gene is TRBV29-1, the J gene TRBJ1-1; D is undetermined. V shed 7 bases and J shed 1 base, with 10 bases lying between them. The CDR3 is made up of 12 amino acids. The germline CDR1 and CDR2 sequences are SQVTM and ANQGSEA. This CDR3 is CSALGGNTEAFF. CDR3 DNA: TGCAGCGCCCTCGGTGGGAACACTGAAGCTTTCTTT.

By frequency in the sample, this clonotype is medium-sized. The chain links TRBV19 to TRBJ2-6, with D tentatively TRBD1 or TRBD2 (6 bases each). V lost 10 bases to trimming and J lost 3 bases, with 16 bases between them. Germline CDR1 LNHDA, CDR2 SQIVND (reference sequence). This CDR3 is 15 amino acids long. DNA of the CDR3: TGTGCCACCCATGGAGGGGGATATGGGGCCAACGTCCTGACTTTC. This codes for CATHGGGYGANVLTF.

There are a few counts of this clonotype. V and J are TRBV7-9 and TRBJ2-3; D might be TRBD2 (6 bases). CDR3 length equals 16 residues. The germline CDR1 and CDR2 sequences are SEHNR and FQNEAQ (reference sequence). The germline V and J ends were trimmed by 5 bases and 2 bases, with 17 bases remaining between them. The DNA for the CDR3 is TGTGCCAGCAGCCTCGACTGGCGGGATTCCACAGATACGCAGTATTTT. Translated, it gives CASSLDWRDSTDTQYF.

In its sample, this clonotype is medium-sized. The chain carries TRBV20-1 and TRBJ2-7, with D unclear. V was cut by 0 bases and J by 2 bases, with 5 bases left in between. CDR1 and CDR2 from the germline V gene are DFQATT and SNEGSKA (reference sequence). The CDR3 runs 12 residues. The CDR3 bases are TGCAGTGCTAGAGAGGTCCCCTACGAGCAGTACTTC. Protein product: CSAREVPYEQYF.

The genes are TRBV9 and TRBJ1-2, with 7 bases fitting TRBD1. The CDR3 runs to 15 residues. CDR1 is SGDLS, CDR2 YYNGEE, per germline. V was pared by 0 bases and J by 6 bases, with 8 bases of the junction left unmatched. This CDR3 is CASSVATQGLDGYTF. The CDR3 region has the DNA TGTGCCAGCAGCGTAGCTACACAGGGGTTGGATGGCTACACCTTC.

The chain recombines TRBV28 with TRBJ1-6; perhaps TRBD1 as D (5 bases). The germline V gene has CDR1 MDHEN and CDR2 SYDVKM. This CDR3 has 14 amino acids. Trimming removed 5 bases from V and 7 bases from J, with 12 bases in between. CDR3 nucleotide sequence: TGTGCCAGCAGTCTAGACGGGGACAATTCACCCCTCCACTTT. Translation gives CASSLDGDNSPLHF.